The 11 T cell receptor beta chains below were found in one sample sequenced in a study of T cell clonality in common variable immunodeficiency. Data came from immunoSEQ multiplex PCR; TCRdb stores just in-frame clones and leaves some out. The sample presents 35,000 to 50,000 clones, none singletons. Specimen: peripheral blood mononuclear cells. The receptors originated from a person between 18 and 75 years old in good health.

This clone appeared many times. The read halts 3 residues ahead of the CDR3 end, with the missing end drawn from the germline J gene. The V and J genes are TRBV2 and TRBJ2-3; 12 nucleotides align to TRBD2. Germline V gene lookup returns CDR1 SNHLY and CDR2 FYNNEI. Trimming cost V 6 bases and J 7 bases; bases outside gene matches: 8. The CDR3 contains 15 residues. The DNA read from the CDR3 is TGTGCCAGCAGAATTCGACTAGCGGGAGTTCATACG. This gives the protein CASRIRLAGVHT. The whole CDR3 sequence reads CASRIRLAGVHTQYF.

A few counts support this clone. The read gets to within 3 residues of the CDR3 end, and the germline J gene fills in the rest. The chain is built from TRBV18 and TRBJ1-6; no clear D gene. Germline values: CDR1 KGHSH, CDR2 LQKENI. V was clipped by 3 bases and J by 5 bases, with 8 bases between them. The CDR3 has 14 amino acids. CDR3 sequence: CASSPRQNNSPLHF. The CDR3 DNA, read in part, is TGTGCCAGCTCACCCCGACAAAATAATTCACCC.

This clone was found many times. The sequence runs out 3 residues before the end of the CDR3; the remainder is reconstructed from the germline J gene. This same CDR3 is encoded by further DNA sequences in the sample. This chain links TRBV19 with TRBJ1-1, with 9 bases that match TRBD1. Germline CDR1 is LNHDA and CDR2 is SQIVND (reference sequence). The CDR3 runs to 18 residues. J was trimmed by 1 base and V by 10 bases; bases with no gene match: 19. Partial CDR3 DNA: TGTGCCACCAAAGGGACAGGGTCCCTCCACGACGGGAACACTGAA. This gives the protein CATKGTGSLHDGNTE. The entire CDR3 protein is CATKGTGSLHDGNTEAFF.

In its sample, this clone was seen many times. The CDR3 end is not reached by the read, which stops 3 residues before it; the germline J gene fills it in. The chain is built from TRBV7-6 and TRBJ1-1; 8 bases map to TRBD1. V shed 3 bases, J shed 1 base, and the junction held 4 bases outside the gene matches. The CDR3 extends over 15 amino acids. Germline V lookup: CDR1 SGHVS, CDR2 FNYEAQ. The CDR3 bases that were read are TGTGCCAGCAGCTTTGCCGGGACAGGGAACACTGAA. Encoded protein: CASSFAGTGNTE. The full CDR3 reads CASSFAGTGNTEAFF. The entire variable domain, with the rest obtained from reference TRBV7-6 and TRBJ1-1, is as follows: GAGVSQSPRYKVTKRGQDVALRCDPISGHVSLYWYRQALGQGPEFLTYFNYEAQQDKSGLPNDRFSAERPEGSISTLTIQRTEQRDSAMYRCASSFAGTGNTEAFFGQGTRLTVV.

The sequenced part of the CDR3 DNA is TGCAGTGCTAGCGTTGGACAGGGATCCTACGAG. Protein product: CSASVGQGSYE. The full CDR3 reads CSASVGQGSYEQYF. This chain links TRBV20-1 with TRBJ2-7; 8 bases are a match to TRBD1. The read falls 3 residues short of the CDR3 end, and the missing part is taken from the germline J gene. The CDR3 covers 14 residues. CDR1 is DFQATT and CDR2 is SNEGSKA in the germline V gene (reference sequence). V lost 3 bases to trimming and J lost 1 base; unmatched junction nucleotides: 5.

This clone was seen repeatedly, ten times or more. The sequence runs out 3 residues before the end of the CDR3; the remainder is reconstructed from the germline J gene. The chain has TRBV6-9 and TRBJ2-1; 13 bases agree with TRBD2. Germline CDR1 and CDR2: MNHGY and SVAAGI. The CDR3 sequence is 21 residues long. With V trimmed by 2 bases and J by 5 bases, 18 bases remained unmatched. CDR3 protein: CASSYAPKTSGGIYMNNEQFF. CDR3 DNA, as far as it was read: TGTGCCAGCAGTTATGCGCCAAAGACTAGCGGGGGGATCTATATGAACAATGAG.

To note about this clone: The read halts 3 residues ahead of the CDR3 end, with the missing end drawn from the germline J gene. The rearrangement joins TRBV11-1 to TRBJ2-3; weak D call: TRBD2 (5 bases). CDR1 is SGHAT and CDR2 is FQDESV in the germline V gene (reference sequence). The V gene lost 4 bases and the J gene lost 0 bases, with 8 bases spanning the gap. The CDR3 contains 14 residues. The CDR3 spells CASSSRTSTDTQYF. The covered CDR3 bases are TGTGCCAGCAGCTCGAGGACTAGCACAGATACG.

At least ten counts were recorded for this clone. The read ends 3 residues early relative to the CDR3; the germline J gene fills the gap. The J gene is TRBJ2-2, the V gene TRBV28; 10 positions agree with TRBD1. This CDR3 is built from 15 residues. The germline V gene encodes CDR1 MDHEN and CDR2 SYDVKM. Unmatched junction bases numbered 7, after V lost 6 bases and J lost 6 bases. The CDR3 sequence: CASRTGQGLAGELFF. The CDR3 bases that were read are TGTGCCAGCAGGACGGGACAGGGGCTGGCCGGGGAG.

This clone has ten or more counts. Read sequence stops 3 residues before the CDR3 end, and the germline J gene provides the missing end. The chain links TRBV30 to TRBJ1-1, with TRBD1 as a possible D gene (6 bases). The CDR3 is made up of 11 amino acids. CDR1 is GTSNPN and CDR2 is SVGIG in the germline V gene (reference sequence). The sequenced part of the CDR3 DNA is TGTGCCTGGAGGGGGACAAAGCAA. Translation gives CAWRGTKQ. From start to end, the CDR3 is CAWRGTKQAFF. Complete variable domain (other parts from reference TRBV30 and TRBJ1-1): SQTIHQWPATLVQPVGSPLSLECTVEGTSNPNLYWYRQAAGRGLQLLFYSVGIGQISSEVPQNLSASRPQDRQFILSSKKLLLSDSGFYLCAWRGTKQAFFGQGTRLTVV.

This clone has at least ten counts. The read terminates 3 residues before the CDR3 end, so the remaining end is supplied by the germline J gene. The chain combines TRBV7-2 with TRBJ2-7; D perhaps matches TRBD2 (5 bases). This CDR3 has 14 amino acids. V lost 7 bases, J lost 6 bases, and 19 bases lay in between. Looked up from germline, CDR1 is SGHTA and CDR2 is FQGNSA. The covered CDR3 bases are TGTGCCAGCACCCCGGCGGAGGATTTCAGCGAG. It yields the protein CASTPAEDFSE. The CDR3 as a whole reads CASTPAEDFSEQYF.

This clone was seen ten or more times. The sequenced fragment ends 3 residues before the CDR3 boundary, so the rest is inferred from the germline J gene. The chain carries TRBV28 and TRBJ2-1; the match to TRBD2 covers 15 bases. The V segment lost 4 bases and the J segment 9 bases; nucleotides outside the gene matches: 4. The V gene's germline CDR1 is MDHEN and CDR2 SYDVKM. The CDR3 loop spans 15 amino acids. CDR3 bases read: TGTGCCAGCAGTTCCGGGACTAGCGGGAGGATTGAG. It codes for CASSSGTSGRIE. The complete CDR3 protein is CASSSGTSGRIEQFF.